This record concerns one T cell receptor (beta chain) sequence. The antigen remains undetermined. The junction differs from germline at one of its ends, possibly a read error. This CDR3 has 13 amino acids. This entry is derived from a study of T-cell memory formation after mild COVID-19. TCRdb recomputed calls from the 5' RACE reads with MiXCR, one row per CDR3 protein. The profile covers approximately 100,000 distinct CDR3 sequences, with roughly 12% appearing a single time and roughly 27% taken by the ten largest. Study-wide findings and caveats: Clones that got smaller from day 15 to 85 had even CD4/CD8, while clones growing later tipped toward CD4+.

The V gene is TRBV12-3 or TRBV12-4, the J gene TRBJ2-1; 11 nucleotides match TRBD2. The specimen sequenced was PBMCs or a T cell subset sorted from them (not recorded which). The sequence came from an adult woman who had mild COVID-19 (a few samples of this study predate the infection). Cell type and time point are not known. For the CDR3, the DNA is TGTGCCAGCAGCAGTACTAGCGGGAGTAGTCTCCTCTTC. Residues: CASSSTSGSSLLF.